This paragraph reports one T cell receptor (beta chain). Which antigen it targets is not known. No qualities accompany the bases; no much larger clone lies one base away. This entry comes from a study of blood T cell repertoires in COVID-19 (TCRdb year 2020). Describing the broader study: Samples from collaborators originated in the United States, Italy and Spain and spanned both the acute and convalescent phases of COVID-19. The material from the prospective study consisted of cDNA or gDNA derived from T cells, B-cell-depleted T cells, or PBMCs. Deeply sampled blood TCRbeta repertoires from subjects exposed to, actively infected with, or recovered from COVID-19 were included in the dataset. The repertoires were released in a freely available public database meant as a resource for research on the immune response to SARS-CoV-2. Samples came from the ongoing ImmuneRACE study (first 160 participants) plus 1,254 subjects from 6 global collaborators. A de-identified subject ID, COVID-19 status, age in years and sex were almost always included in the sample metadata. HLA class I and class II types, where available, came from metadata supplied by the sample provider rather than from assay-based typing. General study outcomes and caveats: The quantity of clinical and demographic metadata differed by source and by participant and was supplied without curation.

TCRbeta CDR3 regions were amplified from genomic DNA by means of the immunoSEQ Assay, a bias-controlled multiplex PCR. As for how the authors treated the data: The number of nucleated cells in each sample was estimated from the amplification of reference gene primers within the assay. To quantify the absolute abundance of each unique TCRbeta CDR3 rearrangement, sequence reads were collapsed and filtered. For each sample, productive Simpson clonality was calculated by taking the square root of Simpson's diversity index across productive rearrangements. TCRdb limited this immuneACCESS table to in-frame rearrangements with V and J called. A share of clones is missing; checked studies link under half to unresolved V genes, and the rest is unexplained. V, J and clone size reflect that table, while D and trimming were determined from the DNA. The sample contains approximately 140,000 clones, 80% to 85% of them found a single time. The ten largest clones take up less than 50% of the sample.

The collaborating institutions used their own protocols to collect whole blood in K2EDTA tubes. Collaborator samples were shipped for TCRbeta analysis as frozen whole blood, isolated PBMCs, or DNA extracted from either sample type. Sequencing used peripheral blood. This sequence was found in a human donor in a cohort sampled during active COVID-19.

CDR3 protein: CASSRRQGVNGYTF. The DNA sequence is given as TGTGCCAGCAGCCGCCGACAGGGTGTCAATGGCTACACCTTC. The chain couples TRBV5-6 to TRBJ1-2, and 7 junctional nucleotides match TRBD1. CDR1 and CDR2 were assigned from the germline V gene as SGHDT and YYEEEE. Trimming takes 4 bases off V and 6 bases off J; junction bases not matched to a gene: 9. The CDR3 starts with the cysteine, ends with the phenylalanine, and has 14 residues. CDR3 DNA is the only sequence kept; it has 42 bases, read in frame from the first base.